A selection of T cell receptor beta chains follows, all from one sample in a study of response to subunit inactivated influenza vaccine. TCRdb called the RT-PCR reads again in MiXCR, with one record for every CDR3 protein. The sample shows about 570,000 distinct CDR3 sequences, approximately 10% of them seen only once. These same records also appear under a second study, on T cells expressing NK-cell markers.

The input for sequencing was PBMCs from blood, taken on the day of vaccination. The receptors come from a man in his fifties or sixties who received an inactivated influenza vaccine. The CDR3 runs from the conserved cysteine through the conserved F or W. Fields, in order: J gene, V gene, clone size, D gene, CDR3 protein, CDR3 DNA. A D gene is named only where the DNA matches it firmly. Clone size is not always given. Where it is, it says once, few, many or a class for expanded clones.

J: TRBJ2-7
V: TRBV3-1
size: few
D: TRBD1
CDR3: CASSPPRGTGAYEQYF
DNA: TGTGCCAGCAGCCCACCACGGGGGACAGGGGCCTACGAGCAGTACTTC

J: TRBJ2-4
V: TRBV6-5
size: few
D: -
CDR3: CASSYLSGSKNIQYF
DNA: TGTGCCAGCAGTTATTTATCAGGTTCCAAAAACATTCAGTACTTC

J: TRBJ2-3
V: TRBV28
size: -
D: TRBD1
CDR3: CASSLALGTGGYDTQYF
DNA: TGTGCCAGCAGTCTAGCCCTTGGGACAGGGGGTTATGATACGCAGTATTTT

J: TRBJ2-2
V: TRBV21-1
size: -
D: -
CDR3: CASSKAVASGVKLYTGELFF
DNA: TGTGCCAGCAGCAAAGCAGTGGCTAGCGGGGTTAAATTGTATACCGGGGAGCTGTTTTTT

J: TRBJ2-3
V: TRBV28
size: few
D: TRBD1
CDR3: CASGEPWDSRTDTQYF
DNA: TGTGCCAGCGGGGAACCTTGGGACAGTCGGACAGATACGCAGTATTTT

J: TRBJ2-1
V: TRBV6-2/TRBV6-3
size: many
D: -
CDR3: CASRRPGGGQTIYNEQFF
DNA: TGTGCCAGCAGGAGGCCGGGCGGGGGCCAGACTATTTACAATGAGCAGTTCTTC

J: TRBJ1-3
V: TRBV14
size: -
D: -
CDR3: CGSSPPGGSGNTIYF
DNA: TGTGGCAGCAGCCCCCCGGGCGGCTCTGGAAACACCATATATTTT

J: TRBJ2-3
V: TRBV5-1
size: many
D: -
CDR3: CASGGGSTDTQYF
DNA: TGCGCCAGCGGGGGCGGATCCACAGATACGCAGTATTTT

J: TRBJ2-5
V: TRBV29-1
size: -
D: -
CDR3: CSGVDPGRETQYF
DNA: TGCAGCGGCGTCGACCCCGGGCGGGAGACCCAGTACTTC

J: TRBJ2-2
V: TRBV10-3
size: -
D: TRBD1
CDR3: CAILLGQINTGELFF
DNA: TGTGCCATCCTTCTGGGACAGATTAACACCGGGGAGCTGTTTTTT

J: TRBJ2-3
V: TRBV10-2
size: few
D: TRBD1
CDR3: CASRRTGSTDTQYF
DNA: TGCGCCAGCAGAAGGACAGGTAGCACAGATACGCAGTATTTT

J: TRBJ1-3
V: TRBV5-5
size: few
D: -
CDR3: CASSFLQGDRNTIYF
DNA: TGTGCCAGCAGCTTTCTACAGGGAGACAGAAACACCATATATTTT

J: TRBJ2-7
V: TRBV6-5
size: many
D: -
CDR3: CASSWNYEQYF
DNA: TGTGCCAGCAGTTGGAACTACGAGCAGTACTTC

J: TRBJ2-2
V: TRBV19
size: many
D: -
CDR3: CASSHTNRPGELFF
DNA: TGTGCCAGTAGTCATACAAATCGCCCCGGGGAGCTGTTTTTT

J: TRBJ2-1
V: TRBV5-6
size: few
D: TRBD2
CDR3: CASRTSGRPSYNEQFF
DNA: TGTGCCAGCCGGACTAGCGGGAGGCCCTCCTACAATGAGCAGTTCTTC

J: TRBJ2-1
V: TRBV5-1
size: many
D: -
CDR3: CASRTSNEQFF
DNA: TGCGCCAGCAGGACGAGTAATGAGCAGTTCTTC

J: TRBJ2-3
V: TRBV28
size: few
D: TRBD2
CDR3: CASSPPPLRGSRTDTQYF
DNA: TGTGCCAGCAGTCCCCCCCCTTTGCGCGGGAGCCGGACAGATACGCAGTATTTT